What follows describes a single TCR beta chain. Its specificity is unknown. V was clipped by 4 bases and J by 6 bases, with 15 bases between them. This CDR3 spans 14 amino acids. Germline CDR1 MGHRA, CDR2 YSYEKL. The data derive from a study of CD8+ T cells in alopecia areata. Study-wide findings and caveats: With patients, TCR sharing proved less clear than in mice, a difference possibly related to HLA.

The authors extracted RNA and reverse transcribed it into cDNA as the sequencing template. Profiled with immunoSEQ multiplex PCR; TCRdb holds only in-frame clones, not every one. The sample carries hundreds of thousands of clones, 50% to 75% recorded once. Treatment noted: oral pan-JAK inhibitor, 5-10 mg twice daily. The rearrangement joins TRBV4-1 to TRBJ1-2; D remains ambiguous. Material: CD4+ T cells sorted from blood, obtained at approximately week 52, from a patient treated with tofacitinib. This clonotype was sampled from a human donor with alopecia areata. The CDR3 loop reads CASSPRGGRNGYTF. Written as DNA, the CDR3 is TGCGCCAGCAGCCCCCGGGGTGGTCGGAATGGCTACACCTTC.